This T cell receptor (beta chain) is from a study of radiation and T cells in renal cell carcinoma. Treatment noted: treatment-naive control, cytoreductive nephrectomy. V gave up 10 bases and J gave up 4 bases, with 14 bases separating them. The V gene's germline CDR1 is ENHRY and CDR2 SYGVKD. The CDR3 is 13 residues long. Profiled with immunoSEQ multiplex PCR; TCRdb holds only in-frame clones, not every one. This table has around 15,000 clones, approximately 50% appearing once. The rearrangement links TRBV10-3 to TRBJ1-3; no firm D call. This specimen was tumor tissue, taken from a patient whose treatment was nephrectomy without radiotherapy. This TCR was recovered from a middle-aged man with renal cell carcinoma. Written as DNA, the CDR3 is TGTGCCACCGGGGAGGCGGTAGGAAACACCATATATTTT. It encodes CATGEAVGNTIYF.